These 10 T cell receptor beta chains share one sample of origin, sequenced in a study of T cell repertoires in cytomegalovirus infection. For these TCRs, the target antigens are not known. TCRdb re-analysed the reads in MiXCR, keeping a single row per CDR3 protein. The sample includes fewer than 130,000 distinct CDR3 sequences, 42% of them seen just once. This sample comprised CD8+ T cells from cultured PBMCs, obtained from culture after CMV antigen stimulation. These receptors were obtained from a human donor in good health (CMV status not recorded). Some clones in this sample may be carry-over from other donors' samples.

V is TRBV12-3 or TRBV12-4 and J is TRBJ2-5, with TRBD1 matching 7 bases. The ends lost 1 base at V and 7 bases at J; junction bases unmatched: 3. The CDR3 runs to 13 residues. CDR3 sequence (DNA): TGTGCCAGCAGTTTAGGGGCAGGGGGGACCCAGTACTTC. Protein: CASSLGAGGTQYF.

This rearrangement joins TRBV4-1 to TRBJ2-1; tentatively, D is TRBD1 or TRBD2 (6 bases each). With 2 bases removed from V and 2 bases from J, the gap between germline ends came to 16 bases. This CDR3 has 17 amino acids. CDR1 MGHRA and CDR2 YSYEKL come from the germline V gene. The CDR3 region has the DNA TGCGCCAGCAGCCAAAGTTACCCGGGGGCACCCTACAATGAGCAGTTCTTC. Its translation: CASSQSYPGAPYNEQFF.

V is TRBV7-6 and J is TRBJ2-7; D is unresolved. This CDR3 contains 17 residues. V was clipped by 2 bases and J by 0 bases, with 17 bases between them. Germline CDR1 and CDR2: SGHVS and FNYEAQ. CDR3 in DNA: TGTGCCAGCAGCTTAAACGATGTAGGACCGAGCTCCTACGAGCAGTACTTC. Residues: CASSLNDVGPSSYEQYF.

The V call is TRBV29-1, the J call TRBJ1-1; TRBD1 is a possible D gene (6 bases). Germline V gene data show CDR1 as SQVTM and CDR2 as ANQGSEA. The CDR3 has 14 residues. Trimming took 5 bases from V and 0 from J, leaving 13 bases between them. The CDR3 protein is CSVIGGGLNTEAFF. In nucleotides, the CDR3 is TGCAGCGTTATCGGGGGGGGCCTGAACACTGAAGCTTTCTTT.

The rearrangement links TRBV6-5 to TRBJ1-1, with TRBD1 matching 7 bases. Germline V gene lookup returns CDR1 MNHEY and CDR2 SVGAGI. The CDR3 extends over 16 amino acids. With 4 bases clipped from V and 1 base from J, the junction kept 9 bases outside the gene matches. CDR3 sequence (DNA): TGTGCCAGCAGTTTATCGGCTGGACAGGAGAACACTGAAGCTTTCTTT. Residues: CASSLSAGQENTEAFF.

The chain uses TRBV20-1 and TRBJ2-7; TRBD1 matches 8 bases. This CDR3 is built from 13 residues. Looked up from germline, CDR1 is DFQATT and CDR2 is SNEGSKA (reference sequence). J gave up 1 base and V 6 bases, and 5 bases lay outside the gene matches. CDR3 in amino acids: CSAAQGVSYEQYF. The CDR3 DNA follows: TGCAGTGCAGCACAGGGGGTTTCCTACGAGCAGTACTTC.

This clonotype was picked up a small number of times. The chain links TRBV7-2 to TRBJ2-3, with 8 bases that match TRBD1. V was pared by 3 bases and J by 9 bases, with 8 bases of the junction left unmatched. The germline V gene has CDR1 SGHTA and CDR2 FQGNSA. The length of the CDR3 is 14 residues. CDR3 DNA: TGTGCCAGCAGCTTCCCTCTGACAGGGGAGACGCAGTATTTT. Its protein is CASSFPLTGETQYF.

The chain has TRBV12-3 or TRBV12-4 and TRBJ2-1; no definite D call. The CDR3 consists of 15 residues. Trimming left V 7 bases short and J 0 bases short, with 13 bases between. The CDR3 protein is CASTSGVFSYNEQFF. Written as DNA, the CDR3 is TGTGCCAGCACAAGTGGGGTGTTCTCCTACAATGAGCAGTTCTTC.

This clonotype was detected a few times. The chain combines TRBV20-1 with TRBJ2-5; D is ambiguous. V was cut by 2 bases and J by 5 bases, with 9 bases left in between. This CDR3 contains 12 residues. CDR1 DFQATT and CDR2 SNEGSKA come from the germline V gene (reference sequence). CDR3 residues: CSARRLGETQYF. For the CDR3, the DNA is TGCAGTGCTAGACGCCTCGGGGAGACCCAGTACTTC.

A few counts support this clonotype. The rearrangement uses TRBV27 and TRBJ1-2; no firm D call. Trimming removed 0 bases at V and 4 bases at J, with 9 bases between. Per the germline V gene, CDR1 is MNHEY and CDR2 is SMNVEV (reference sequence). The CDR3 spans 14 residues. CDR3 loop: CASSLSPGIYGYTF. In DNA, the CDR3 is TGTGCCAGCAGTTTATCTCCGGGAATCTATGGCTACACCTTC.